This TCR beta chain was retrieved from a study of beta chain features in type 1 diabetes. Study-wide results and caveats: A pattern of fewer insertions and more deletions at VDJ junctions was seen in type 1 diabetes patients. TCRB CDR3s were moderately but significantly shorter in Type 1 diabetes patients in all four CD4+ subsets. High TCR expression in some cells could lead to their over-representation in cDNA sequencing.

CDR3 length: 13 residues. The V gene end was trimmed by 5 bases and the J gene end by 5 bases; junction bases not matched to a gene: 6. Germline loops: CDR1 SGHTA, CDR2 FQGNSA. To note about this clone: No antigen is known for it.

Expressed TCRB transcripts were sequenced, since all the RNA that had been isolated was reverse transcribed. Assay: immunoSEQ multiplex PCR; the TCRdb copy retains only in-frame clones and omits some. The table has about 250,000 clones, around 9.9% seen once. Donors underwent one heparinised blood draw, 90 to 150 mL on average. Sequenced: naive CD4+ T cells from blood. The sequence was obtained from a man under 40 with type 1 diabetes. The chain couples TRBV7-2 to TRBJ2-7; 7 bases map to TRBD1. The CDR3 spells CASSRTGLDEQYF. The CDR3 DNA reads TGTGCCAGCAGCCGGACAGGCTTGGACGAGCAGTACTTC.